The sample holds many counts of the clone carrying this TCR beta chain. Trimming shortened V by 0 bases and J by 8 bases, and 11 bases separated the two germline ends. CDR3 length: 14 residues. Per germline, CDR1 LNHNV and CDR2 YYDKDF (reference sequence). This sample is drawn from a study of metastatic and nonmetastatic thyroid tumors. TCRdb reanalyzed the PCR reads via MiXCR. This table holds tens of thousands of clones, under 30% found once. Thyroid surgery was performed in patients who had received no treatment beforehand. This TCR came from a male donor with papillary thyroid cancer or a benign thyroid nodule (not recorded which). Some clones in this sample may be carry-over from other donors' samples. Specimen: blood. The chain joins TRBV15 to TRBJ2-1; D call uncertain. This CDR3 is CATSREGNVHEQFF. CDR3 nucleotides: TGTGCCACCAGCAGAGAAGGGAATGTCCATGAGCAGTTCTTC.